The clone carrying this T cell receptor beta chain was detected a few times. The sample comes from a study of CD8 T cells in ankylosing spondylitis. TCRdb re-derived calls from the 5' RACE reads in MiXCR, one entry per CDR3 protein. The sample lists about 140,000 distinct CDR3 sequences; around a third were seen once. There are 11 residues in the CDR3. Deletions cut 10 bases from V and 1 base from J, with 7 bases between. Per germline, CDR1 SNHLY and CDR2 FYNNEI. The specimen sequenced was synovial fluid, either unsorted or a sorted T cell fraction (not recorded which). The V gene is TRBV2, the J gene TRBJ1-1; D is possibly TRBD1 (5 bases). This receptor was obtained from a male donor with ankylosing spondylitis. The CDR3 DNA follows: TGTGCCACCCAGGGGAACACTGAAGCTTTCTTT. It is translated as CATQGNTEAFF.